One and the same sample provided the 2 T cell receptor beta chains below, sequenced in a study of read filtering for tumor transcriptome and immune sequencing. This library used roughly 370 ng RNA and molecular barcoded adaptors spanning alpha/delta and beta/gamma chains. TCRdb redid the calling of the reads with MiXCR, one entry per CDR3 protein. The sample has 50,000 to 65,000 distinct CDR3 sequences; roughly 19% are singletons. The sequencing input was a population of CD138-negative cells sorted from bone marrow. The source is a donor at least 40 years old with multiple myeloma.

This clonotype was seen ten or more times. The J gene is TRBJ1-5, the V gene TRBV18, with 7 bases aligning to TRBD1. V lost 3 bases to trimming and J lost 2 bases; unmatched junction nucleotides: 7. There are 16 residues in the CDR3. Germline V gene data show CDR1 as KGHSH and CDR2 as LQKENI. CDR3 amino acids: CASSPNRGGGNQPQHF. The CDR3 DNA follows: TGTGCCAGCTCACCGAACAGGGGCGGGGGCAATCAGCCCCAGCATTTT.

As to this clonotype: This clone may be a read error of a much larger clone one base away. A read error is likely, as this CDR3 ends without the conserved phenylalanine or tryptophan. J is TRBJ1-1 and V is TRBV2, with 7 bases fitting TRBD1. Germline assignment: CDR1 SNHLY and CDR2 FYNNEI. The V and J ends lost 8 bases and 1 base, in that order; junction bases with no gene match: 4. The CDR3 is 13 residues long. Here the CDR3 reads CASGRTGNTEAFS. The CDR3, as DNA: TGTGCCAGCGGACGGACAGGGAACACTGAAGCTTTCTCT.